This is a list of T cell receptor beta chains from one sample in a study of chemoradiotherapy in HPV16-positive cancers. This table comes from immunoSEQ multiplex PCR, and its TCRdb copy is limited to in-frame clones, with some not included. The table lists roughly 14,000 clones, over 85% of them singletons. The sample here was tumor tissue, taken from a patient who underwent chemoradiotherapy. These receptors originate from a human donor with HPV-associated anogenital cancer. Both conserved end residues are part of each CDR3. Fields, in order: CDR3 protein, D gene, V gene, clone size, J gene. The D gene is left open where the match is weak. Some rows mark clone size as missing; the rest say once, few, many or name a class of expanded clone.

CASSQDTREGQPQHF	-	TRBV4-3	-	TRBJ1-5
CASSPQGFSYEQYF	-	TRBV6-6	-	TRBJ2-7
CASSLAQGASYEQYF	TRBD1	TRBV7-9	-	TRBJ2-7
CASSPHWAGELFF	-	TRBV7-9	-	TRBJ2-2
CAWTVQARSGNTIYF	-	TRBV30	-	TRBJ1-3
CASSLDYNLSGYTF	-	TRBV5-1	-	TRBJ1-2
CASSFQGLNTEAFF	-	TRBV28	-	TRBJ1-1
CAISEVQGSYTEAFF	-	TRBV10-3	-	TRBJ1-1
CATSRGRDRDSDTQYF	TRBD1	TRBV15	-	TRBJ2-3
CAWSLLDRGNTGELFF	TRBD1	TRBV30	-	TRBJ2-2
CASSLVGGGRDGYTF	-	TRBV11-3	-	TRBJ1-2
CASSGYGPLDF	-	TRBV25-1	-	TRBJ2-7
CASSLGQPSGRSYEQYF	TRBD2	TRBV5-5	once	TRBJ2-7
CASSLAGGRNTEAFF	-	TRBV5-6	-	TRBJ1-1
CASSRTAGGPGEQYF	TRBD2	TRBV27	-	TRBJ2-7
CASSVRGAVYEQYF	-	TRBV25-1	-	TRBJ2-7
CASRGQGRLGYTF	TRBD1	TRBV6-5	few	TRBJ1-2
CASSEGGASYNEQFF	-	TRBV6-1	-	TRBJ2-1
CASTMGLGDYEQYF	TRBD2	TRBV6-5	-	TRBJ2-7
CASSLGGDPNQPQHF	-	TRBV7-9	-	TRBJ1-5
CATQSGRAGGELFF	TRBD2	TRBV2	-	TRBJ2-2
CASSELAQSYEQYF	-	TRBV5-1	-	TRBJ2-7
CSAPQGGTQYF	-	TRBV20-1	-	TRBJ2-3